Below are 24 T cell receptor beta chains sequenced from a single sample in a study of cytomegalovirus exposure and HLA in healthy donors. Assay used: immunoSEQ multiplex PCR; TCRdb lists only in-frame clones, some missing. In the table there are about 310,000 clones, roughly 87% of which are singletons. Material: PBMCs. These TCRs come from a man aged 25-45 years in good health and CMV-seronegative.

CDR3 DNA: TGTGCCTGGAGTGTAGGAGCCAATGAGCAGTTCTTC. This codes for CAWSVGANEQFF. The chain is built from TRBV30 and TRBJ2-1; D is ambiguous. This CDR3 region has 12 residues. V lost 0 bases and J 6 bases, leaving 6 bases between the germline ends. Looked up from germline, CDR1 is GTSNPN and CDR2 is SVGIG (reference sequence).

The chain links TRBV5-1 to TRBJ2-3, with 7 bases that match TRBD2. CDR3 length: 16 amino acids. The V gene's germline CDR1 is SGHRS and CDR2 YFSETQ. V shed 0 bases, J shed 0 bases, and the junction held 4 bases outside the gene matches. The CDR3 is CASSLEGGTSTDTQYF. In DNA, the CDR3 is TGCGCCAGCAGCTTGGAGGGAGGGACTAGCACAGATACGCAGTATTTT.

This chain's CDR3 is CASSIAGGTQETQYF. The CDR3 DNA reads TGCGCCAGCAGCATAGCGGGGGGCACCCAAGAGACCCAGTACTTC. The chain links TRBV5-1 to TRBJ2-5, with 10 bases matching TRBD2. Germline assignment: CDR1 SGHRS and CDR2 YFSETQ. V shed 4 bases, J shed 1 base, and the junction held 4 bases outside the gene matches. This CDR3 spans 15 amino acids.

The chain uses TRBV30 and TRBJ2-1, with 7 positions matching TRBD2. V dropped 7 bases and J dropped 0; count of bases not matched to a gene: 3. CDR3 length: 13 amino acids. Germline-derived CDR1 and CDR2 are GTSNPN and SVGIG (reference sequence). The CDR3 reads CAFLADSYNEQFF. The CDR3 bases are TGTGCCTTCCTAGCGGACTCCTACAATGAGCAGTTCTTC.

V usage is TRBV4-3 and J usage is TRBJ1-5; possibly TRBD1 for D (5 bases). This CDR3 is 13 amino acids long. Per germline, CDR1 LGHNA and CDR2 YSLEER. V was pared by 2 bases and J by 7 bases, with 9 bases between. The CDR3 DNA sequence: TGCGCCAGCAGCCAAACAAGGGGCCAGCCCCAGCATTTT. Translating it yields CASSQTRGQPQHF.

This clone is a singleton in its sample. This chain uses TRBV5-1 with TRBJ1-4; TRBD1 is a possible D gene (5 bases). Germline V gives CDR1 SGHRS, CDR2 YFSETQ. This CDR3 is 17 amino acids long. V shed 0 bases and J shed 0 bases, with 12 bases lying between them. CDR3 bases: TGCGCCAGCAGCTTGGTTGGGGCCAGTGCAACTAATGAAAAACTGTTTTTT. Translation gives CASSLVGASATNEKLFF.

The chain carries TRBV19 and TRBJ1-2; D is uncertain. The ends were cut back, 6 bases at V and 4 bases at J, with 6 bases in the middle. Germline CDR1 is LNHDA and CDR2 is SQIVND (reference sequence). The CDR3 covers 11 residues. This CDR3 is CASSSLYGYTF. CDR3 DNA sequence: TGTGCCAGTAGCTCCCTCTATGGCTACACCTTC.

The CDR3 DNA is TGTGCCAGCAGCGACGCTAGCGGGGGTTTCACAGATACGCAGTATTTT. It codes for CASSDASGGFTDTQYF. V usage is TRBV9 and J usage is TRBJ2-3; 10 nucleotides match TRBD2. V shed 3 bases and J 2 bases; nucleotides not matched to a gene: 6. Per germline, CDR1 SGDLS and CDR2 YYNGEE. CDR3 length: 16 amino acids.

This chain joins TRBV2 and TRBJ2-1, with 14 bases lining up with TRBD2. Germline V gives CDR1 SNHLY, CDR2 FYNNEI. The ends lost 5 bases at V and 6 bases at J; junction bases unmatched: 3. CDR3 size: 15 residues. CDR3 protein: CASSTGTSGGNEQFF. The CDR3 DNA reads as TGTGCCAGCAGTACCGGGACTAGCGGGGGCAATGAGCAGTTCTTC.

The chain recombines TRBV7-9 with TRBJ1-3, with D possibly being TRBD1 (6 bases). CDR1 SEHNR and CDR2 FQNEAQ come from the germline V gene (reference sequence). This CDR3 contains 13 residues. V was cut by 5 bases and J by 4 bases, with 9 bases left in between. As DNA, the CDR3 is TGTGCCAGCAGCGTAGACAGGGGAAACACCATATATTTT. It codes for CASSVDRGNTIYF.

This chain uses TRBV7-8 with TRBJ2-5; 7 bases align to TRBD2. V was clipped by 1 base and J by 4 bases; unmatched bases: 9. Germline V gives CDR1 SGHVS, CDR2 FQNEAQ. The CDR3 sequence is 16 residues long. CDR3: CASSLGDGGILETQYF. The CDR3 nucleotides are TGTGCCAGCAGCTTAGGGGACGGGGGGATTTTAGAGACCCAGTACTTC.

This clone was recorded only once. The chain employs TRBV19 and TRBJ2-2; D uncertain. The CDR3 is 11 residues long. The V end lost 7 bases, the J end lost 7 bases, and 7 bases lay between the germline ends. CDR1 is LNHDA and CDR2 is SQIVND in the germline V gene (reference sequence). The CDR3 reads CASNQRGELFF. The DNA for the CDR3 is TGTGCCAGTAATCAGCGCGGGGAGCTGTTTTTT.

The CDR3 here is CASSIVGAGGAKNIQYF. Written as DNA, the CDR3 is TGTGCCAGTAGTATAGTTGGGGCCGGTGGGGCCAAAAACATTCAGTACTTC. The chain couples TRBV19 to TRBJ2-4; D perhaps matches TRBD1 (5 bases). Trimming removed 1 base at V and 1 base at J, with 14 bases between. Per germline, CDR1 LNHDA and CDR2 SQIVND (reference sequence). The length of the CDR3 is 17 residues.

The chain uses TRBV4-1 and TRBJ2-1; TRBD1 is a possible D gene (5 bases). The V end was cut by 0 bases, the J end by 5 bases, with 17 bases between. The CDR3 has 17 amino acids. Germline assignment: CDR1 MGHRA and CDR2 YSYEKL. DNA of the CDR3: TGCGCCAGCAGCCAAGATCGTCGGGCCAAGGGGCACAATGAGCAGTTCTTC. Its translation is CASSQDRRAKGHNEQFF.

The V and J genes are TRBV6-8 and TRBJ2-7; 7 bases align to TRBD2. Germline loops: CDR1 MNHGY, CDR2 SAAAGT. V shed 4 bases, J shed 6 bases, and the junction held 9 bases outside the gene matches. CDR3 length: 14 amino acids. CDR3 in DNA: TGTGCCAGCAGTTCCCTACTAGCGTTCCCCGAGCAGTACTTC. Translating gives CASSSLLAFPEQYF.

V and J are TRBV19 and TRBJ1-1, with D unclear. The CDR3 spans 14 residues. Trimming took 7 bases from V and 3 from J, leaving 15 bases between them. Germline V lookup: CDR1 LNHDA, CDR2 SQIVND (reference sequence). This CDR3 is CASIKMARHTEAFF. The CDR3 nucleotides read TGTGCCAGTATCAAAATGGCGCGGCACACTGAAGCTTTCTTT.

This rearrangement joins TRBV2 to TRBJ1-6; D might be TRBD1 (6 bases). CDR1 and CDR2 from the germline V gene are SNHLY and FYNNEI. The CDR3 totals 15 residues. V was clipped by 0 bases and J by 4 bases, with 7 bases between them. The DNA for the CDR3 is TGTGCCAGCAGTGAAGCAGGACAGTATAATTCACCCCTCCACTTT. Translation gives CASSEAGQYNSPLHF.

The V call is TRBV11-2, the J call TRBJ2-7; D is possibly TRBD1 (5 bases). CDR1 and CDR2 (germline): SGHAT, FQNNGV. The CDR3 runs 14 residues. V lost 5 bases to trimming and J lost 0 bases, with 11 bases between them. This CDR3 is CASSPRDISYEQYF. The CDR3 coding sequence is TGTGCCAGCAGCCCCAGGGATATCTCCTACGAGCAGTACTTC.

The chain recombines TRBV15 with TRBJ2-7; 7 nucleotides match TRBD1. This CDR3 region has 14 residues. The ends lost 1 base at V and 5 bases at J; junction bases unmatched: 5. Germline V CDR1 and CDR2: LNHNV, YYDKDF (reference sequence). CDR3 sequence reads: CATSRVYRGDEQYF. As DNA, the CDR3 is TGTGCCACCAGCAGAGTGTACAGGGGCGACGAGCAGTACTTC. The complete variable domain, with remaining parts taken from reference TRBV15 and TRBJ2-7, reads DAMVIQNPRYQVTQFGKPVTLSCSQTLNHNVMYWYQQKSSQAPKLLFHYYDKDFNNEADTPDNFQSRRPNTSFCFLDIRSPGLGDTAMYLCATSRVYRGDEQYFGPGTRLTVT.

This chain joins TRBV27 and TRBJ2-7; D perhaps matches TRBD2 (6 bases). The length of the CDR3 is 15 residues. Deletions cut 8 bases from V and 3 bases from J, with 20 bases between. Per the germline V gene, CDR1 is MNHEY and CDR2 is SMNVEV (reference sequence). The CDR3, as DNA: TGTGCCAGCCAACGTAACCCCGGGAGACACTACGAGCAGTACTTC. It encodes CASQRNPGRHYEQYF.

V usage is TRBV2 and J usage is TRBJ2-7, with D possibly matching TRBD1 (5 bases). Germline CDR1 is SNHLY and CDR2 is FYNNEI. The CDR3 extends over 15 amino acids. V was shortened by 2 bases and J by 6 bases, with 17 bases between the two germline ends. CDR3 region: CASSEIKGWGGEQYF. CDR3 DNA sequence: TGTGCCAGCAGTGAAATTAAGGGGTGGGGTGGCGAGCAGTACTTC.

The gene calls are TRBV30 and TRBJ1-6; D is possibly TRBD1 (6 bases). CDR3 length: 15 residues. CDR1 is GTSNPN, CDR2 SVGIG, per germline (reference sequence). Trimming left V 0 bases short and J 8 bases short, with 14 bases between. For the CDR3, the DNA is TGTGCCTGGAGTGTATTGGCAGGGGCTCATTCACCCCTCCACTTT. Protein: CAWSVLAGAHSPLHF.

V and J are TRBV5-8 and TRBJ1-1, with 8 bases matching TRBD1. This CDR3 comprises 16 residues. The J segment lost 1 base and the V segment lost 5 bases, leaving 10 bases of the junction unmatched. The germline V gene has CDR1 SGHTS and CDR2 YDEGEE. The CDR3 reads CASRRSTGTGNTEAFF. CDR3 sequence (DNA): TGTGCCAGCAGACGCTCAACCGGGACAGGGAACACTGAAGCTTTCTTT.

V gene TRBV7-9 combines with J gene TRBJ2-1; 10 nucleotides align to TRBD2. In germline, CDR1 is SEHNR, CDR2 FQNEAQ (reference sequence). The CDR3 has 14 amino acids. V dropped 8 bases and J dropped 6; count of bases not matched to a gene: 7. This CDR3 is CASGSSGGGNEQFF. The DNA of the CDR3 is TGTGCCAGCGGGTCCAGCGGGGGGGGCAATGAGCAGTTCTTC.